This T cell receptor beta chain was obtained from a study of shared clonotypes between healthy human individuals (dated by TCRdb to about 2020). For context, the study as a whole: The cohort included three men and two women between 18 and 49 years of age. Each donor's leukapheresis produced roughly between about 0.85 and 10 billion PBMCs. Per donor, three plates each were used for CD4 naive and CD4 memory, two for CD8 naive, and one for CD8 memory. To increase sequencing depth and limit assay-specific biases, TCR repertoire library preparation and sequencing were carried out by different laboratories using diverse techniques. The study deeply sequenced blood TCR repertoires of five healthy adults to estimate repertoire size and the extent of clonotype sharing between individuals.

CD8 naive samples consisted of CD45RO-negative cells that were positively selected for CCR7, yielding a CD45RA+CCR7+ population without TemRA cells. Healthy HIV-negative adults with no recently reported acute infections or vaccinations were included as donors. Every donor was a Caucasian adult residing in Nashville, Tennessee, USA. Blood was obtained by leukapheresis, after which PBMCs were separated by Ficoll-Histopaque density gradient centrifugation and cryopreserved in liquid nitrogen vapor phase. Purity and quantity of every magnetically sorted T cell population were checked by analytical flow cytometry. From each sorted fraction, genomic DNA was isolated and quantified by UV absorbance on a Nanodrop 2000c. With respect to this clone: Its binding antigen is unknown. No base quality information exists; no much larger clone differs at one position.

V loses 1 base, J loses 3 bases, and the germline ends lie 15 bases apart. The germline V gene (reference sequence) yields SEHNR for CDR1 and FQNEAQ for CDR2. The CDR3 sequence holds 16 residues, the cysteine and phenylalanine included. Only the CDR3 part of the read is kept: 48 bases, read in frame from the first base. Using the deep immunoSEQ assay, multiplex PCR amplified TCR CDR3 regions from genomic DNA. For each cell subset, the extracted genomic DNA was distributed evenly across all wells of several immunoSEQ 96-well plates, and each plate served as one replicate. Each replicate PCR for sorted subsets received around 200 ng genomic DNA, equal to roughly 30,000 T cell genomes. Purified libraries were quantified with a Qubit 3.0 fluorometer, sized on a Bioanalyzer 2100, and re-quantified with the KAPA Library Quantification kit. Each immunoSEQ 96-well plate was sequenced on its own single-read 150-cycle Illumina NextSeq 550 flow cell. From the authors' description of their analysis: The immunoSEQ output contained only junctional sequences without quality scores, so filtering could not match that applied to full-length reads. Sequences were annotated with PyIR, a Python wrapper for IgBLAST v1.9, and V/J genes and CDR3 were assigned using IMGT germline references. Reads were removed for weak V/J assignments (E-value above 1e-6), missing CDR3, stop codons, out-of-frame junctions, or ambiguous translated residues. V3J clonotypes were defined as sequences sharing an identical inferred V gene, J gene, and CDR3 amino acid sequence. The percentage overlap between two repertoires was calculated by dividing the number of shared unique clonotypes by the size of the smaller repertoire. RTK rarefaction, the Chao1 estimator, and Recon v2.1 estimates of unobserved clonotypes were used to assess repertoire richness. Generation probabilities were computed with OLGA for all TCRbeta clonotypes obtained by the gDNA method from several donors. The table comes from immuneACCESS by way of TCRdb, which keeps in-frame sequences with V and J called. Part of the clones is missing from these tables; in studies checked, under half for an unresolved V gene and the rest for unknown reasons. Clonal size and the V and J genes are those of that table, whereas D and trimming came from the DNA. For this sample the table gives about 2.2 million clones, of which just under 95% were detected only once. Under 2% of the sample is held by the ten biggest clonotypes.

What the work shows at the level of the full study, not this receptor alone: Naive subsets generally had larger estimated clonotype richness than memory subsets did. Even with the large sequencing depth, rarefaction of the sorted-subset datasets indicated that sequencing was incomplete. Sampling was limited to blood, and TCR repertoires in tissue likely differ from TCR repertoires in blood. Around 5% of naive CD4, around 3.6% of naive CD8, about 2.1% of memory CD4, and about 0.4% of memory CD8 clonotypes were shared across several donors. Pairwise subsampling led to the expectation that sequencing depth would affect the degree of clonotype sharing among donors. Compared with non-shared clonotypes, clonotypes shared by all four sorted-subset donors had higher generation probabilities. Because the study included only a small number of donors, the genetic and exposure-history diversity represented was limited.

Recombination connected TRBV7-9 to TRBJ1-1; a tentative D match to TRBD1 spans 5 bases. The receptor was derived from a man aged 18 to 30 in good health. Some clones in this sample may be carry-over from other donors' samples. The specimen sequenced was naive CD8+ T cells from PBMCs. What this sample's cell subset or site label stands for: CD45RA+CCR7+. The sequenced DNA is TGTGCCAGCAGCTTAGTAGGTACGGGGCCCGACACTGAAGCTTTCTTT. Its protein is CASSLVGTGPDTEAFF. Full variable domain (CDR3 extended with the reference TRBV7-9 and TRBJ1-1 proteins): DTGVSQNPRHKITKRGQNVTFRCDPISEHNRLYWYRQTLGQGPEFLTYFQNEAQLEKSRLLSDRFSAERPKGSFSTLEIQRTEQGDSAMYLCASSLVGTGPDTEAFFGQGTRLTVV.